The 3 T cell receptor beta chains in this list originate from one sample, sequenced in a study of identical twins. TCRdb analysed the 5' RACE reads with MiXCR anew, one entry per CDR3 protein. Altogether approximately 1.8 million distinct CDR3 sequences are present, less than 35% being singletons, with the ten largest covering roughly 0.3%. The specimen was cord blood. Every receptor here comes from a newborn girl in good health.

This clonotype was seen at least ten times. The chain combines TRBV29-1 with TRBJ2-1; 10 nucleotides match TRBD2. The germline CDR1 and CDR2 sequences are SQVTM and ANQGSEA. The CDR3 contains 12 residues. The CDR3 here is CRGTSERNEQFF. The CDR3 coding sequence is TGCAGGGGGACTAGCGAGCGCAATGAGCAGTTCTTC.

This clonotype showed up just a few times. The V gene is TRBV12-3 or TRBV12-4, the J gene TRBJ1-4, with D possibly being TRBD1 (6 bases). The CDR3 runs to 14 residues. Trimming cost V 5 bases and J 7 bases, with 14 bases left between them. The CDR3 nucleotides read TGTGCCAGCAGTGTCGGACAGTCAGGTGAAAAACTGTTTTTT. Translating it yields CASSVGQSGEKLFF.

The chain joins TRBV29-1 to TRBJ1-5, with unresolved D. Germline lookup yields CDR1 SQVTM and CDR2 ANQGSEA. V lost 5 bases and J lost 5, with 7 bases in between. The CDR3 runs 11 residues. The CDR3 nucleotides are TGCAGCGTTTGCGGGTATCAGCCCCAGCATTTT. Residues: CSVCGYQPQHF.